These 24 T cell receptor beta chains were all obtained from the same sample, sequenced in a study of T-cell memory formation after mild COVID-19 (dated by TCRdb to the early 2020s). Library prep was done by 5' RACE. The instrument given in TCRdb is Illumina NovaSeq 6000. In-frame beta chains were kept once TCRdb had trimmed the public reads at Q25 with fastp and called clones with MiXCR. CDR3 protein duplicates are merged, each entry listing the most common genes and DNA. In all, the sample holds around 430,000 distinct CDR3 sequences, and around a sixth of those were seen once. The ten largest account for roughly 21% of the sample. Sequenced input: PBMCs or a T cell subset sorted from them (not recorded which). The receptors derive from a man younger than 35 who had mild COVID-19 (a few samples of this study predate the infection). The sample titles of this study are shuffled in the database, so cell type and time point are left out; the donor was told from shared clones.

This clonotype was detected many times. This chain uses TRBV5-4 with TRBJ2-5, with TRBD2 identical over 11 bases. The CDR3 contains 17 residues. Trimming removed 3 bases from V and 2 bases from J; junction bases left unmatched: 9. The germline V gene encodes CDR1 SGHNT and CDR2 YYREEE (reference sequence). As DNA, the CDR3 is TGTGCCAGCAGCTCCCCTAGCGGGGGGACTCTACAAGAGACCCAGTACTTC. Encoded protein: CASSSPSGGTLQETQYF. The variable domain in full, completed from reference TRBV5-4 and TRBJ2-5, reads ETGVTQSPTHLIKTRGQQVTLRCSSQSGHNTVSWYQQALGQGPQFIFQYYREEENGRGNFPPRFSGLQFPNYSSELNVNALELDDSALYLCASSSPSGGTLQETQYFGPGTRLLVL.

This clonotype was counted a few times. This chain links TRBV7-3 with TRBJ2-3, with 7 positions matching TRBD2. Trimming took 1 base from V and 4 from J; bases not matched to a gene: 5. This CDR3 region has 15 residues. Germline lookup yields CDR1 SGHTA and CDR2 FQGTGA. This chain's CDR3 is CASSLRVGGSDTQYF. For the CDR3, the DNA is TGTGCCAGCAGCTTAAGGGTCGGGGGGTCAGATACGCAGTATTTT.

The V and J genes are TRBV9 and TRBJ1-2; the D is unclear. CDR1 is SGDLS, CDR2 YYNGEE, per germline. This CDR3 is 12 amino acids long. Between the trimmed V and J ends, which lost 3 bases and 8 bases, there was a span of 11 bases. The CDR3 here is CASSAPGGGYTF. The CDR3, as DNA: TGTGCCAGCAGCGCCCCGGGCGGCGGCTACACCTTC.

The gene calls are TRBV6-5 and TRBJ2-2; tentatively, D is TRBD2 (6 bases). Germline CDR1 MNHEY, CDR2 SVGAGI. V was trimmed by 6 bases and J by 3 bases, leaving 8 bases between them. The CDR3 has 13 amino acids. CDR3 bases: TGTGCCAGCAGGCGGGATGACACCGGGGAGCTGTTTTTT. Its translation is CASRRDDTGELFF.

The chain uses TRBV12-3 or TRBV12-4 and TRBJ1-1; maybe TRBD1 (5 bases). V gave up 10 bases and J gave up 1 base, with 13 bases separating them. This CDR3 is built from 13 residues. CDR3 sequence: CATARGQNTEAFF. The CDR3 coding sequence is TGTGCCACCGCACGGGGCCAGAACACTGAAGCTTTCTTT.

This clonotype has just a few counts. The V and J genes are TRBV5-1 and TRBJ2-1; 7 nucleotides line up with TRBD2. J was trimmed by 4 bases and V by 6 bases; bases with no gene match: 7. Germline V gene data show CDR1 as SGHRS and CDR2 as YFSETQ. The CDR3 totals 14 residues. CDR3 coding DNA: TGCGCCAGCACCGACACCGGGGGGTACAATGAGCAGTTCTTC. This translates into CASTDTGGYNEQFF.

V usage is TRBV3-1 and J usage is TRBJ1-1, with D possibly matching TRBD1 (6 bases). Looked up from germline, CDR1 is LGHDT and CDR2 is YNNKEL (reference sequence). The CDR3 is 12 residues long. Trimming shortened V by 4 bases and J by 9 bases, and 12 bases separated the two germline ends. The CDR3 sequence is CASSLTGFQAFF. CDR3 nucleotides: TGTGCCAGCAGCCTCACAGGGTTCCAAGCTTTCTTT.

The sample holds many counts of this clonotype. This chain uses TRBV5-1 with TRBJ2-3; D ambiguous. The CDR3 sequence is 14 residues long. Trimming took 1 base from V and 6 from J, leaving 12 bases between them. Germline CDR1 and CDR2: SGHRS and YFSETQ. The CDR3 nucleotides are TGCGCCAGCAGCTTGTTGTCTTTAGAGGATACGCAGTATTTT. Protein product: CASSLLSLEDTQYF.

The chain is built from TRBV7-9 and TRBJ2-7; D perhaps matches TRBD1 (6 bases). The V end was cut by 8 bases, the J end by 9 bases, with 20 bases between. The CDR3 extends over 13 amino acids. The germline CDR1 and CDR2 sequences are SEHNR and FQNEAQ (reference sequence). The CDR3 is CASGPGAATGQYV. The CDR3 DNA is TGTGCCAGCGGTCCAGGGGCCGCAACGGGGCAGTACGTC.

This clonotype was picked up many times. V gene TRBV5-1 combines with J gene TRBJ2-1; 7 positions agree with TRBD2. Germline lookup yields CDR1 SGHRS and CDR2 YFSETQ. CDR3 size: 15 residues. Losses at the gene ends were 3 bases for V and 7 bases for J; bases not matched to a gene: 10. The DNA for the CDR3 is TGCGCCAGCAGCTGGCAACCGGGACTACAGAATGAGCAGTTCTTC. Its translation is CASSWQPGLQNEQFF.

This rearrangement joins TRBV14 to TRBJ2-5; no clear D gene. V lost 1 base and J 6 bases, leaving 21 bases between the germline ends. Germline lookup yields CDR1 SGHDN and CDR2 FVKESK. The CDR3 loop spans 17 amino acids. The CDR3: CASSQVTPGQPSKTQYF. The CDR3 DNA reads TGTGCCAGCAGCCAAGTCACTCCAGGCCAACCCTCGAAGACCCAGTACTTC.

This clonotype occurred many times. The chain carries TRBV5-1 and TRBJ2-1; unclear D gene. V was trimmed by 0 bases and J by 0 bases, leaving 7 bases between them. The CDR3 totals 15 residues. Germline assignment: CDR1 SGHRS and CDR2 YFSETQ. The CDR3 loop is CASSLAASSYNEQFF. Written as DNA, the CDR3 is TGCGCCAGCAGCTTGGCGGCTTCCTCCTACAATGAGCAGTTCTTC.

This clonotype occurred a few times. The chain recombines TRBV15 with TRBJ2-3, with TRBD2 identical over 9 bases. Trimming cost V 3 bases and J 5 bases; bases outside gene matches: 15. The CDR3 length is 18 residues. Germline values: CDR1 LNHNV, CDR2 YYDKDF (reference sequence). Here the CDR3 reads CATSRTRPGRGGQDTQYF. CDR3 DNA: TGTGCCACCAGCAGGACCCGTCCCGGGCGGGGGGGCCAAGATACGCAGTATTTT. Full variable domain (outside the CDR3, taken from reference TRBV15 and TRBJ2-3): DAMVIQNPRYQVTQFGKPVTLSCSQTLNHNVMYWYQQKSSQAPKLLFHYYDKDFNNEADTPDNFQSRRPNTSFCFLDIRSPGLGDTAMYLCATSRTRPGRGGQDTQYFGPGTRLTVL.

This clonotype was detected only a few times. The CDR3 bases are TGTGCCAGCAGCCGAACAGGGTCTAACTATGGCTACACCTTC. Its protein is CASSRTGSNYGYTF. This chain joins TRBV12-3 or TRBV12-4 and TRBJ1-2, with a weak D call TRBD1 (6 bases). V lost 6 bases, J lost 0 bases, and 11 bases lay in between. The CDR3 has 14 amino acids.

The chain's CDR3 is CASSEAMGSGANVLTF. CDR3 bases: TGTGCCAGCAGTGAAGCTATGGGTAGTGGGGCCAACGTCCTGACTTTC. V and J are TRBV2 and TRBJ2-6; D uncertain. The V and J ends lost 0 bases and 3 bases respectively, with 9 bases between them. Germline CDR1 and CDR2: SNHLY and FYNNEI. This CDR3 spans 16 amino acids.

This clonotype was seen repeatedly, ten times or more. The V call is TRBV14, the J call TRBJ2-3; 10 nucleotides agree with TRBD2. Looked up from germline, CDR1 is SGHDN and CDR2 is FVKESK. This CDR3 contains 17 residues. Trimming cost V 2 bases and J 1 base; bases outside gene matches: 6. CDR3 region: CASSQSTGTSGTDTQYF. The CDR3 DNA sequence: TGTGCCAGCAGCCAATCCACCGGGACTAGCGGCACAGATACGCAGTATTTT. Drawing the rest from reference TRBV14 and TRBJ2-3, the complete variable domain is EAGVTQFPSHSVIEKGQTVTLRCDPISGHDNLYWYRRVMGKEIKFLLHFVKESKQDESGMPNNRFLAERTGGTYSTLKVQPAELEDSGVYFCASSQSTGTSGTDTQYFGPGTRLTVL.

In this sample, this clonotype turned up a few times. In nucleotides, the CDR3 is TGTGCCAGTAAAAATCCACAGGTCTCGGGGGCTGGGACTGAAGCTTTCTTT. This gives the protein CASKNPQVSGAGTEAFF. The V call is TRBV19, the J call TRBJ1-1, with D perhaps matching TRBD1 (6 bases). The CDR3 is 17 residues long. V lost 7 bases to trimming and J lost 5 bases, with 26 bases between them. Looked up from germline, CDR1 is LNHDA and CDR2 is SQIVND (reference sequence).

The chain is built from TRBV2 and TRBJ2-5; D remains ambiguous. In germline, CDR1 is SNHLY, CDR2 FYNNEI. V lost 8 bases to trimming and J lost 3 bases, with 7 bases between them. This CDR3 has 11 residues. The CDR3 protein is CASGPEETQYF. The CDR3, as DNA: TGTGCCAGCGGTCCAGAAGAGACCCAGTACTTC.

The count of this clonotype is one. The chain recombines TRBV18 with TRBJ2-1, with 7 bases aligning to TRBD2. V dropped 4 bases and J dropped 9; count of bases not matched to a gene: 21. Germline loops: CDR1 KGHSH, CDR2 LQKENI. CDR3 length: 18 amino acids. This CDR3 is CASSLLIPGGLQSAEQFF. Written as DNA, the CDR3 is TGTGCCAGCTCACTCCTAATCCCGGGGGGACTACAATCGGCTGAGCAGTTCTTC. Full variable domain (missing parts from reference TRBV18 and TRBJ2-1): NAGVMQNPRHLVRRRGQEARLRCSPMKGHSHVYWYRQLPEEGLKFMVYLQKENIIDESGMPKERFSAEFPKEGPSILRIQQVVRGDSAAYFCASSLLIPGGLQSAEQFFGPGTRLTVL.

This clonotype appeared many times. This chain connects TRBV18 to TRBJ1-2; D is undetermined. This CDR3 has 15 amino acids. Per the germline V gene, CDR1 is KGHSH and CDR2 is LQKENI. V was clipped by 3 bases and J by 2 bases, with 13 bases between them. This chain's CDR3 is CASSPPMMPNYGYTF. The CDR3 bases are TGTGCCAGCTCACCTCCGATGATGCCCAACTATGGCTACACCTTC.

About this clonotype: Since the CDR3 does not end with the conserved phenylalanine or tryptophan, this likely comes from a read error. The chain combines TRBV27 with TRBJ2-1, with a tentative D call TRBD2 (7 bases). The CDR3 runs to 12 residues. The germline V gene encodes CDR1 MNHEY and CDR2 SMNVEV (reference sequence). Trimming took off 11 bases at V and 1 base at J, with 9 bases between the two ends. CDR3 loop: CAGGASYNEQFL. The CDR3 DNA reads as TGTGCCGGGGGGGCATCCTACAATGAGCAGTTCTTA.

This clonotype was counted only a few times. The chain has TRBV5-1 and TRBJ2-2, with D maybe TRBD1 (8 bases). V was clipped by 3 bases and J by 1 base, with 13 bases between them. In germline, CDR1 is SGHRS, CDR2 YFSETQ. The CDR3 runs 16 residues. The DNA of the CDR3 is TGCGCCAGCAGCTGGAGCGGGACAGGGAACACCGGGGAGCTGTTTTTT. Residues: CASSWSGTGNTGELFF.

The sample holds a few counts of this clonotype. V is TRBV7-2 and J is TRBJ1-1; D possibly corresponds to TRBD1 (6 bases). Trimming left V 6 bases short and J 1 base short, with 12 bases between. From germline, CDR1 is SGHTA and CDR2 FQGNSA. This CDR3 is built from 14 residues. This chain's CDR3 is CASSPTRGNTEAFF. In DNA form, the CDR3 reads TGTGCCAGCAGTCCCACCAGGGGGAACACTGAAGCTTTCTTT. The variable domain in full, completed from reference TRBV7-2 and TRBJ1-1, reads GAGVSQSPSNKVTEKGKDVELRCDPISGHTALYWYRQSLGQGLEFLIYFQGNSAPDKSGLPSDRFSAERTGGSVSTLTIQRTQQEDSAVYLCASSPTRGNTEAFFGQGTRLTVV.

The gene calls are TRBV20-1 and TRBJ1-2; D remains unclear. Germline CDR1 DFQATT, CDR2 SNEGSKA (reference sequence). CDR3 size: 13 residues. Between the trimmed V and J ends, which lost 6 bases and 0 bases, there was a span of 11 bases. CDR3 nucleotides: TGCAGTGCCCTCAGCAGTTCTAACTATGGCTACACCTTC. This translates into CSALSSSNYGYTF.